These 23 T cell receptor beta chains share one sample of origin, sequenced in a study of cytotoxic CD8 clonotypes in ibrutinib-treated CLL. Using immunoSEQ multiplex PCR, the repertoire was profiled, and TCRdb retains in-frame clones only, with some absent. The table shows about 300,000 clones, with around 76% occurring only once. This specimen was PBMCs, taken at disease progression, from a patient treated with ibrutinib. The receptors stem from a human donor with chronic lymphocytic leukemia.

The chain employs TRBV19 and TRBJ2-7; perhaps TRBD1 as D (6 bases). Germline V lookup: CDR1 LNHDA, CDR2 SQIVND (reference sequence). The CDR3 extends over 14 amino acids. Trimming removed 3 bases at V and 1 base at J, with 10 bases between. This chain's CDR3 is CASSIHRDSYEQYF. The CDR3 DNA sequence: TGTGCCAGTAGTATCCACAGGGATTCCTACGAGCAGTACTTC.

The chain is built from TRBV7-2 and TRBJ1-2; D is perhaps TRBD1 (5 bases). Germline CDR1 reads SGHTA; CDR2 reads FQGNSA. The CDR3 is made up of 13 amino acids. Deletions cut 5 bases from V and 8 bases from J, with 15 bases between. DNA of the CDR3: TGTGCCAGCAGCCTCCAGGGCGCTGGGGGCTACACCTTC. As protein: CASSLQGAGGYTF.

The chain joins TRBV5-1 to TRBJ1-6, with 7 bases identical to TRBD1. This CDR3 has 17 amino acids. V was clipped by 0 bases and J by 7 bases; unmatched bases: 10. Germline CDR1 and CDR2: SGHRS and YFSETQ. CDR3 protein: CASSLEAGGQLNSPLHF. The DNA of the CDR3 is TGCGCCAGCAGCTTGGAAGCTGGGGGACAGCTGAATTCACCCCTCCACTTT.

DNA for the CDR3: TGTGCCAGCAGTTTAAAACAGGCGAATCAGCCCCAGCATTTT. The encoded protein is CASSLKQANQPQHF. The chain links TRBV6-6 to TRBJ1-5; possibly TRBD1 for D (5 bases). Germline V gene sequence: CDR1 MNHNY, CDR2 SVGAGI (reference sequence). Deletions cut 4 bases from V and 4 bases from J, with 11 bases between. The CDR3 has 14 residues.

This clone was observed a few times. V and J are TRBV27 and TRBJ2-1; D unclear. The CDR3 is 13 residues long. From germline, CDR1 is MNHEY and CDR2 SMNVEV (reference sequence). The V and J ends lost 2 bases and 4 bases respectively, with 6 bases between them. The chain's CDR3 is CASSLARYNEQFF. The DNA of the CDR3 is TGTGCCAGCAGTTTAGCCCGATACAATGAGCAGTTCTTC.

In its sample, this clone was seen once. This chain links TRBV10-2 with TRBJ2-3; 8 bases map to TRBD2. The V gene's germline CDR1 is WSHSY and CDR2 SAAADI. Trimming removed 0 bases from V and 6 bases from J; junction bases left unmatched: 8. The CDR3 spans 16 residues. The CDR3 DNA follows: TGCGCCAGCAGTGAGTCCGGAGGCGGGAGGCCGGATACGCAGTATTTT. This sequence encodes CASSESGGGRPDTQYF.

The chain uses TRBV7-9 and TRBJ2-7; 7 bases are a match to TRBD2. Trimming removed 3 bases from V and 3 bases from J; junction bases left unmatched: 11. The CDR3 extends over 16 amino acids. Germline V gene data show CDR1 as SEHNR and CDR2 as FQNEAQ (reference sequence). The CDR3 nucleotides are TGTGCCAGCAGCTTTTATTCTGGGACTATAAACTACGAGCAGTACTTC. Translating gives CASSFYSGTINYEQYF.

This chain joins TRBV4-1 and TRBJ2-7; D not certain. The germline V gene has CDR1 MGHRA and CDR2 YSYEKL. This CDR3 comprises 15 residues. V lost 0 bases to trimming and J lost 3 bases, with 12 bases between them. In nucleotides, the CDR3 is TGCGCCAGCAGCCAAGAGTCCCCGACCCACTACGAGCAGTACTTC. Encoded protein: CASSQESPTHYEQYF.

The chain couples TRBV4-2 to TRBJ2-2; 14 bases match TRBD2. Trimming took 4 bases from V and 3 from J; bases not matched to a gene: 7. The CDR3 sequence is 18 residues long. Looked up from germline, CDR1 is LGHNA and CDR2 is YNFKEQ. CDR3 bases: TGTGCCAGCAGCCTCGAGGGACTAGCGGGAGAGGACACCGGGGAGCTGTTTTTT. Protein sequence: CASSLEGLAGEDTGELFF.

V is TRBV5-1 and J is TRBJ2-3; D remains unclear. The CDR3 runs to 14 residues. The V end lost 0 bases, the J end lost 4 bases, and 9 bases lay between the germline ends. Germline lookup yields CDR1 SGHRS and CDR2 YFSETQ. CDR3 sequence (DNA): TGCGCCAGCAGCTTGGCCGGGCAGGCAGATACGCAGTATTTT. Residues: CASSLAGQADTQYF.

The chain is built from TRBV9 and TRBJ2-3, with 10 bases fitting TRBD2. There are 16 residues in the CDR3. The V segment lost 3 bases and the J segment 4 bases; nucleotides outside the gene matches: 8. The V gene's germline CDR1 is SGDLS and CDR2 YYNGEE. The CDR3 nucleotides are TGTGCCAGCAGCGGAAAAGCGGGGGGGTTAGCAGATACGCAGTATTTT. Residues: CASSGKAGGLADTQYF.

The chain employs TRBV5-4 and TRBJ2-1; D is possibly TRBD2 (6 bases). The V and J ends lost 4 bases and 3 bases respectively, with 20 bases between them. The CDR3 is made up of 17 amino acids. CDR1 is SGHNT, CDR2 YYREEE, per germline (reference sequence). The CDR3 nucleotides are TGTGCCAGCAGCCCCTCCTCCGGGACTCGACACTACAATGAGCAGTTCTTC. Translated: CASSPSSGTRHYNEQFF.

The gene calls are TRBV29-1 and TRBJ1-2; 7 bases align to TRBD1. This CDR3 is 14 amino acids long. Trimming took 5 bases from V and 8 from J; bases not matched to a gene: 14. Germline V gene data show CDR1 as SQVTM and CDR2 as ANQGSEA. CDR3: CSVWAFDREEGYTF. Here the CDR3 DNA reads TGCAGCGTTTGGGCTTTCGACAGGGAGGAAGGCTACACCTTC.

This clone was seen a few times. This chain connects TRBV7-6 to TRBJ2-7, with 8 nucleotides matching TRBD1. After removal of 4 bases from V and 3 bases from J, the junction contained 2 bases not matched to a gene. Per germline, CDR1 SGHVS and CDR2 FNYEAQ. This CDR3 has 13 amino acids. The CDR3 DNA reads TGTGCCAGCAGCTCGGGACAGGTCTACGAGCAGTACTTC. Its translation is CASSSGQVYEQYF.

The chain carries TRBV18 and TRBJ2-7; D is possibly TRBD1 (5 bases). CDR1 is KGHSH and CDR2 is LQKENI in the germline V gene. The V end lost 2 bases, the J end lost 1 base, and 15 bases lay between the germline ends. CDR3 length: 16 amino acids. CDR3 residues: CASSPTSGHRSYEQYF. The CDR3 nucleotides are TGTGCCAGCTCACCAACTTCCGGACACCGGTCCTACGAGCAGTACTTC.

This clone was counted a single time. This chain links TRBV2 with TRBJ2-3, with 7 bases aligning to TRBD2. V was clipped by 3 bases and J by 1 base; unmatched bases: 4. CDR3 length: 15 residues. Germline CDR1 and CDR2: SNHLY and FYNNEI. This CDR3 is CASSDRSGGTDTQYF. Here the CDR3 DNA reads TGTGCCAGCAGTGATCGGAGCGGGGGCACAGATACGCAGTATTTT.

This sequence joins TRBV7-3 and TRBJ1-4; D gene uncertain. The CDR3 has 13 amino acids. Deletions cut 0 bases from V and 7 bases from J, with 6 bases between. Germline CDR1 is SGHTA and CDR2 is FQGTGA. The CDR3 sequence: CASSLTQGEKLFF. The CDR3 DNA reads as TGTGCCAGCAGCTTAACTCAAGGTGAAAAACTGTTTTTT. Full variable domain (missing parts from reference TRBV7-3 and TRBJ1-4): GAGVSQTPSNKVTEKGKYVELRCDPISGHTALYWYRQSLGQGPEFLIYFQGTGAADDSGLPNDRFFAVRPEGSVSTLKIQRTERGDSAVYLCASSLTQGEKLFFGSGTQLSVL.

This chain connects TRBV15 to TRBJ1-1, with D perhaps matching TRBD1 (5 bases). The V gene lost 3 bases and the J gene lost 8 bases, with 16 bases spanning the gap. CDR1 and CDR2 from the germline V gene are LNHNV and YYDKDF (reference sequence). The CDR3 has 14 residues. The CDR3 sequence: CATSRIGGDSEAFF. The CDR3 DNA sequence: TGTGCCACCAGCAGGATTGGGGGGGATTCCGAAGCTTTCTTT.

This clone was detected only a few times. This sequence joins TRBV7-6 and TRBJ1-2; no reliable D call. There are 13 residues in the CDR3. Germline CDR1 and CDR2: SGHVS and FNYEAQ. Trimming shortened V by 5 bases and J by 6 bases, and 13 bases separated the two germline ends. In DNA, the CDR3 is TGTGCCAGCAGCCCAGGCGGGAAAGATGGCTACACCTTC. It encodes CASSPGGKDGYTF.

This rearrangement joins TRBV6-1 to TRBJ1-2, with D unresolved. Trimming took 5 bases from V and 8 from J, leaving 9 bases between them. The CDR3 consists of 11 residues. The germline CDR1 and CDR2 sequences are MNHNS and SASEGT. The CDR3 loop is CASSSSWGYTF. The CDR3 DNA follows: TGTGCCAGCAGTAGTAGTTGGGGCTACACCTTC.

This chain joins TRBV28 and TRBJ2-3; D not resolved. Germline assignment: CDR1 MDHEN and CDR2 SYDVKM. The CDR3 sequence is 14 residues long. Trimming pared 5 bases from V and 2 bases from J, leaving 11 bases between. CDR3 coding DNA: TGTGCCAGCAGTGTCGAGCCCTACACAGATACGCAGTATTTT. Protein product: CASSVEPYTDTQYF.

This clone occurred a few times. This rearrangement joins TRBV5-1 to TRBJ2-7; tentative D call: TRBD2 (6 bases). V was shortened by 6 bases and J by 1 base, with 14 bases between the two germline ends. The CDR3 has 14 residues. Germline loops: CDR1 SGHRS, CDR2 YFSETQ. CDR3 sequence (DNA): TGCGCCAGCACCAACGTGGGGGGATCCTACGAGCAGTACTTC. Translated, it gives CASTNVGGSYEQYF.

This chain connects TRBV28 to TRBJ2-3; 12 bases line up with TRBD1. Germline assignment: CDR1 MDHEN and CDR2 SYDVKM. This CDR3 region has 16 residues. V gave up 7 bases and J gave up 4 bases; unmatched junction bases: 9. The CDR3 region is CASNPGDRGLSDTQYF. Here the CDR3 DNA reads TGTGCCAGCAACCCCGGGGACAGGGGGCTATCAGATACGCAGTATTTT.